Below, 21 T cell receptor beta chains from the same sample are listed, as sequenced in a study of blood T cell repertoires in COVID-19. Profiled with immunoSEQ multiplex PCR; TCRdb holds only in-frame clones, not every one. The table has 390,000 or so clones, around 87% seen once. Sequenced input: PBMCs or T cells enriched from blood (not recorded which). The receptors shown here come from a woman aged 50 to 65 who had recovered from COVID-19.

DNA of the CDR3: TGCGCCAGCAGTCCGGGACAGAGAAACACTGAAGCTTTCTTT. It codes for CASSPGQRNTEAFF. V gene TRBV4-1 combines with J gene TRBJ1-1; 7 positions agree with TRBD1. Germline assignment: CDR1 MGHRA and CDR2 YSYEKL. This CDR3 comprises 14 residues. Trimming at V came to 6 bases and at J to 2 bases, leaving 6 bases not matched to a gene.

The rearrangement links TRBV12-3 or TRBV12-4 to TRBJ1-1; D not resolved. V was pared by 7 bases and J by 10 bases, with 13 bases between. This CDR3 is 11 amino acids long. In DNA form, the CDR3 reads TGTGCCAGCACTAAAAACGGCGGAGCTTTCTTT. Its protein product is CASTKNGGAFF.

The V and J genes are TRBV7-9 and TRBJ2-5; the match to TRBD2 covers 12 bases. The V gene's germline CDR1 is SEHNR and CDR2 FQNEAQ (reference sequence). The CDR3 covers 17 residues. The junction had 9 bases not matched to a gene; V was cut back by 2 bases and J by 5 bases. In DNA form, the CDR3 reads TGTGCCAGCAGCTTAAGGGGTCGGGGGACTAGCGGGGAGACCCAGTACTTC. It encodes CASSLRGRGTSGETQYF.

The rearrangement links TRBV10-3 to TRBJ1-2; TRBD1 aligns across 8 bases. The length of the CDR3 is 13 residues. The junction had 6 bases not matched to a gene; V was cut back by 5 bases and J by 7 bases. Germline values: CDR1 ENHRY, CDR2 SYGVKD. The CDR3 protein is CAISKDRDGGYTF. The DNA for the CDR3 is TGTGCCATCAGTAAGGACAGGGATGGTGGCTACACCTTC.

The chain employs TRBV5-1 and TRBJ2-3, with D possibly being TRBD1 (5 bases). CDR1 SGHRS and CDR2 YFSETQ come from the germline V gene. V was shortened by 0 bases and J by 7 bases, with 12 bases between the two germline ends. The length of the CDR3 is 14 residues. The CDR3 DNA is TGCGCCAGCAGCTTGGCCCAGGACACCTATACGCAGTATTTT. It encodes CASSLAQDTYTQYF.

The chain is built from TRBV6-1 and TRBJ1-2; 11 bases map to TRBD1. Germline CDR1 MNHNS, CDR2 SASEGT. The J segment lost 4 bases and the V segment lost 3 bases, leaving 4 bases of the junction unmatched. This CDR3 is 15 amino acids long. The CDR3 region has the DNA TGTGCCAGCAGTGATCCGGGACAGGGGGGCTATGGCTACACCTTC. Its protein product is CASSDPGQGGYGYTF.

The chain couples TRBV11-3 to TRBJ2-7; no clear D gene. In germline, CDR1 is SGHNT, CDR2 YENEEA. V was pared by 2 bases and J by 6 bases, with 11 bases between. CDR3 size: 13 residues. CDR3 sequence reads: CASSLPPATEQYF. CDR3 sequence (DNA): TGTGCCAGCAGCTTACCCCCAGCGACCGAGCAGTACTTC.

V gene TRBV19 combines with J gene TRBJ1-3; no clear D. Per germline, CDR1 LNHDA and CDR2 SQIVND (reference sequence). V gave up 6 bases and J gave up 11 bases, with 14 bases separating them. CDR3 length: 12 amino acids. CDR3 coding DNA: TGTGCCAGTAGCCCTTTCCTAGGCTCCATATATTTT. As protein: CASSPFLGSIYF.

V and J are TRBV18 and TRBJ2-2; D is undetermined. The CDR3 extends over 13 amino acids. Trimming left V 0 bases short and J 5 bases short, with 4 bases between. Per germline, CDR1 KGHSH and CDR2 LQKENI. The CDR3 loop is CASSPPLTGELFF. The DNA for the CDR3 is TGTGCCAGCTCACCACCTCTTACCGGGGAGCTGTTTTTT.

A few counts support this clone. The chain is built from TRBV27 and TRBJ1-6; D may be TRBD1 (6 bases). Trimming took 2 bases from V and 6 from J, leaving 14 bases between them. Germline V gene data show CDR1 as MNHEY and CDR2 as SMNVEV (reference sequence). The CDR3 runs to 16 residues. The CDR3 sequence is CASSLLGQILNSPLHF. The CDR3 DNA reads TGTGCCAGCAGTTTACTTGGACAGATACTTAATTCACCCCTCCACTTT.

The chain is built from TRBV19 and TRBJ1-5, with D possibly TRBD1 on 6 matching bases. Between the trimmed V and J ends, which lost 3 bases and 2 bases, there was a span of 11 bases. The CDR3 covers 15 residues. The V gene's germline CDR1 is LNHDA and CDR2 SQIVND (reference sequence). CDR3 nucleotide sequence: TGTGCCAGTAGTATGACAGGTGAACGCAATCAGCCCCAGCATTTT. It encodes CASSMTGERNQPQHF.

This clone has more than one count but fewer than ten. The V gene is TRBV7-2, the J gene TRBJ2-7; the D gene is possibly TRBD1 (6 bases). V was trimmed by 5 bases and J by 4 bases, leaving 12 bases between them. This CDR3 spans 13 amino acids. Germline assignment: CDR1 SGHTA and CDR2 FQGNSA. CDR3: CASSQIGGYEQYF. Here the CDR3 DNA reads TGTGCCAGCAGCCAAATAGGGGGATACGAGCAGTACTTC.

CDR3 sequence reads: CASSAIGTIAQETQYF. CDR3 in DNA: TGTGCCAGCAGCGCCATCGGGACTATAGCTCAAGAGACCCAGTACTTC. The rearrangement links TRBV7-3 to TRBJ2-5, with 7 bases aligning to TRBD2. CDR3 size: 16 residues. J gave up 2 bases and V 5 bases, and 11 bases lay outside the gene matches. Germline V gives CDR1 SGHTA, CDR2 FQGTGA.

The chain recombines TRBV3-1 (or the pseudogene TRBV3-2) with TRBJ2-7, with D perhaps TRBD1 (6 bases). Germline values: CDR1 LGHDT, CDR2 YNNKEL (reference sequence). Trimming took off 1 base at V and 1 base at J, with 14 bases between the two ends. CDR3 length: 16 amino acids. CDR3 in DNA: TGTGCCAGCAGCCAAGGAACAGGGCACTCATCCTACGAGCAGTACTTC. It yields the protein CASSQGTGHSSYEQYF.

The chain's CDR3 is CASSQSHELPGNTIYF. CDR3 DNA: TGCGCCAGCAGTCAGTCGCACGAACTGCCTGGAAACACCATATATTTT. This chain connects TRBV23-1 to TRBJ1-3; D is uncertain. TRBV23-1 is labeled an ORF, and its function is uncertain. Trimming left V 3 bases short and J 2 bases short, with 14 bases between. This CDR3 comprises 16 residues.

The chain couples TRBV19 to TRBJ2-3; 7 bases fit TRBD2. J gave up 0 bases and V 3 bases, and 3 bases lay outside the gene matches. Looked up from germline, CDR1 is LNHDA and CDR2 is SQIVND (reference sequence). The CDR3 sequence is 15 residues long. The CDR3 DNA follows: TGTGCCAGTAGTATGGGGGGGAAAAGCACAGATACGCAGTATTTT. Protein sequence: CASSMGGKSTDTQYF.

The chain carries TRBV7-2 and TRBJ1-6, with TRBD1 identical over 8 bases. Germline V gene sequence: CDR1 SGHTA, CDR2 FQGNSA. The V segment lost 1 base and the J segment 14 bases; nucleotides outside the gene matches: 7. The CDR3 runs 14 residues. The CDR3 region is CASSLGTGSGALHF. In DNA form, the CDR3 reads TGTGCCAGCAGCTTAGGGACAGGGTCGGGGGCCCTCCACTTT.

This chain uses TRBV19 with TRBJ1-3; TRBD1 is a possible D gene (6 bases). The CDR3 is 15 residues long. Per the germline V gene, CDR1 is LNHDA and CDR2 is SQIVND (reference sequence). Between the trimmed V and J ends, which lost 3 bases and 2 bases, there was a span of 11 bases. CDR3 nucleotides: TGTGCCAGTAGTATCCCCAGGGGAGCTGGAAACACCATATATTTT. Translated, it gives CASSIPRGAGNTIYF.

The J gene is TRBJ1-4, the V gene TRBV6-5; perhaps TRBD1 as D (6 bases). Germline CDR1 MNHEY, CDR2 SVGAGI. The V gene lost 4 bases and the J gene lost 8 bases, with 11 bases spanning the gap. The CDR3 has 13 amino acids. The CDR3 DNA sequence: TGTGCCAGCAGTTTACAGGGAATGGAAAAACTGTTTTTT. Translation gives CASSLQGMEKLFF.

The chain is built from TRBV12-3 or TRBV12-4 and TRBJ1-2, with D hard to call. The CDR3 loop spans 13 amino acids. Between the trimmed V and J ends, which lost 3 bases and 8 bases, there was a span of 13 bases. The CDR3 nucleotides read TGTGCCAGCAGTTTCAACGGAGCGCGGGGCTACACCTTC. This sequence encodes CASSFNGARGYTF.

V is TRBV2 and J is TRBJ2-3, with D tentatively TRBD2 (7 bases). CDR1 is SNHLY and CDR2 is FYNNEI in the germline V gene. CDR3 length equals 17 residues. V lost 8 bases and J lost 0, with 21 bases in between. CDR3 DNA sequence: TGTGCCAGCTCCGGGGGGCGGATTTACGTTAGCACAGATACGCAGTATTTT. Its translation is CASSGGRIYVSTDTQYF. The full variable domain, with the rest looked up from reference TRBV2 and TRBJ2-3, is EPEVTQTPSHQVTQMGQEVILRCVPISNHLYFYWYRQILGQKVEFLVSFYNNEISEKSEIFDDQFSVERPDGSNFTLKIRSTKLEDSAMYFCASSGGRIYVSTDTQYFGPGTRLTVL.